Each of the 5 T cell receptor beta chains below was sequenced from the same sample in a study of OX40 agonist ivuxolimab in advanced cancers. Clones were read by immunoSEQ multiplex PCR, and TCRdb kept only the in-frame ones, dropping some. Among some 86,000 clones, about nine tenths were seen once, and the ten largest hold around 0.34%. The sample was CD4+ or CD8+ T cells sorted from blood, taken in a trial of the OX40 agonist ivuxolimab. The source is an adult with an advanced solid tumor such as melanoma, head and neck, liver or kidney cancer.

The V call is TRBV5-1, the J call TRBJ2-3; D is perhaps TRBD1 (5 bases). Germline V CDR1 and CDR2: SGHRS, YFSETQ. This CDR3 has 11 residues. Trimming took off 5 bases at V and 6 bases at J, with 7 bases between the two ends. The chain's CDR3 is CASRRGDTQYF. CDR3 DNA: TGCGCCAGCAGAAGGGGCGATACGCAGTATTTT.

The J gene is TRBJ1-4, the V gene TRBV30; D gene ambiguous. Germline values: CDR1 GTSNPN, CDR2 SVGIG (reference sequence). The V gene lost 3 bases and the J gene lost 3 bases, with 11 bases spanning the gap. This CDR3 has 14 amino acids. Here the CDR3 DNA reads TGTGCCTGGAGGCCTTTTAGCTCTAATGAAAAACTGTTTTTT. Encoded protein: CAWRPFSSNEKLFF.

This chain connects TRBV7-6 to TRBJ1-1, with D unclear. CDR1 SGHVS and CDR2 FNYEAQ come from the germline V gene. V lost 6 bases to trimming and J lost 2 bases, with 13 bases between them. The CDR3 consists of 14 residues. The CDR3 sequence is CASSPPGRNTEAFF. The CDR3 nucleotides are TGTGCCAGCAGTCCCCCGGGCCGAAACACTGAAGCTTTCTTT.

A few counts support this clone. This chain uses TRBV4-1 with TRBJ2-2; 8 positions agree with TRBD2. Germline V gene sequence: CDR1 MGHRA, CDR2 YSYEKL. The CDR3 totals 18 residues. Trimming took 3 bases from V and 1 from J; bases not matched to a gene: 10. This chain's CDR3 is CASSHLFERGRNTGELFF. The CDR3 bases are TGCGCCAGCAGCCACCTTTTCGAGCGGGGGAGGAACACCGGGGAGCTGTTTTTT.

This chain uses TRBV7-2 with TRBJ2-2, with D possibly matching TRBD1 (6 bases). Trimming removed 6 bases at V and 5 bases at J, with 13 bases between. CDR1 SGHTA and CDR2 FQGNSA come from the germline V gene. The CDR3 extends over 14 amino acids. As DNA, the CDR3 is TGTGCCAGCAGGCCAGGGGCCGGGACCGGGGAGCTGTTTTTT. It is translated as CASRPGAGTGELFF.